This T cell receptor (beta chain) originates from a study of cytomegalovirus exposure and HLA in healthy donors. A multiplex PCR was run with 60 Vbeta primers and 13 Jbeta primers. Clones were read by immunoSEQ multiplex PCR, and TCRdb kept only the in-frame ones, dropping some. Here the sample spans 55,000 to 65,000 clones, about 72% being singletons. Germline CDR1 reads SGHNT; CDR2 reads YYREEE (reference sequence). Trimming removed 3 bases from V and 4 bases from J, with 16 bases in between. The CDR3 has 15 residues. In its sample, this clone was seen a few times. Its antigen is currently unknown. Study-level findings and limits: Near-uniform donor sequencing depth was presumed by presence/absence analyses. For most TCR beta V segments, an earlier analysis put the productive rate at about 90% or about 30% of the time. In a later analysis, TCR beta V- and J-gene trimming was associated with a missense DCLRE1C variant.

This receptor was identified in a woman between 35 and 50 years old in good health and CMV-seropositive. Sample: PBMCs. This chain links TRBV5-4 with TRBJ1-2; possibly TRBD1 for D (6 bases). As DNA, the CDR3 is TGTGCCAGCAGCTCATGGGTTACAGGGAGCTATGGCTACACCTTC. Translated, it gives CASSSWVTGSYGYTF.